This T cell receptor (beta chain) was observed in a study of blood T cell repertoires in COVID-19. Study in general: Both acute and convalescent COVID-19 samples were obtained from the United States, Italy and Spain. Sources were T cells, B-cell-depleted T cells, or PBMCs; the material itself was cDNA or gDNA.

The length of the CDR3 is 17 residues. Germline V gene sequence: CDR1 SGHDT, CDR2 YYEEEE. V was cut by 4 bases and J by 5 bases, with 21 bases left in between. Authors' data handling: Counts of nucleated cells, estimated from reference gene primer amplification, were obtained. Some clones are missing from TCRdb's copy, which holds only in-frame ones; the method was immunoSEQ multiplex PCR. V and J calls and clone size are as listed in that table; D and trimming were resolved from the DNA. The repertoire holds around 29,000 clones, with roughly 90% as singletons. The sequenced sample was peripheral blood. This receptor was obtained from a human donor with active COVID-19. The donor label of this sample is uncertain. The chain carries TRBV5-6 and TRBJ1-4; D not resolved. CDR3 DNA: TGTGCCAGCAGCGATGACCGGAGCGGTGCTGGGAATGAAAAACTGTTTTTT. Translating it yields CASSDDRSGAGNEKLFF.